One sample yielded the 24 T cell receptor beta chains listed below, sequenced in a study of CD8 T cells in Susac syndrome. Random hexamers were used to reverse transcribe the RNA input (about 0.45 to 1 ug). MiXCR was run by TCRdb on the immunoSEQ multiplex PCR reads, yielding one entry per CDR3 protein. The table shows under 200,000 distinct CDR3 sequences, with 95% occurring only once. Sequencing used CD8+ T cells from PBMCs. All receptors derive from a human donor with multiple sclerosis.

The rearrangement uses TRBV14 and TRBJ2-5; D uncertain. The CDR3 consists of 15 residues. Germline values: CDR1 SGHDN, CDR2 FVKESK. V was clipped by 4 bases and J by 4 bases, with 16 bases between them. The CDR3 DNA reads TGTGCCAGCAGCCGGTTAGTGGGCTTCGGAGAGACCCAGTACTTC. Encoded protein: CASSRLVGFGETQYF.

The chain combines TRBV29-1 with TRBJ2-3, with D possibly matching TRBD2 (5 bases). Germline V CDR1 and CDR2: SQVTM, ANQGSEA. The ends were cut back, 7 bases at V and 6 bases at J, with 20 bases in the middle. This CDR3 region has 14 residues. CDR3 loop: CSGVGVMSVDTQYF. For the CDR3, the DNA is TGCAGCGGGGTCGGGGTAATGAGTGTGGATACGCAGTATTTT.

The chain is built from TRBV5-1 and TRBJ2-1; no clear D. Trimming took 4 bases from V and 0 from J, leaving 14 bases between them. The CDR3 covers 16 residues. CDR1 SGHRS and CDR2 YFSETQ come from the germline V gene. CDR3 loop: CASSSPTQFSYNEQFF. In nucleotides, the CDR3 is TGCGCCAGCAGCAGCCCGACTCAATTCTCCTACAATGAGCAGTTCTTC.

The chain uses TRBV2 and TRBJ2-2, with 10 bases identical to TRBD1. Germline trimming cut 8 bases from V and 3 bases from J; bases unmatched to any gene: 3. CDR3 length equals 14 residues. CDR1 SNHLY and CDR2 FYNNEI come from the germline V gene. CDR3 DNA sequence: TGTGCCAGCGAGGACAGGGGGTACACCGGGGAGCTGTTTTTT. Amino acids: CASEDRGYTGELFF.

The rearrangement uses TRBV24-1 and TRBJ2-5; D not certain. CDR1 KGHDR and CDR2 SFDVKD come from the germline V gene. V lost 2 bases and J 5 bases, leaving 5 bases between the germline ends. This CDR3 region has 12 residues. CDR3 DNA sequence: TGTGCCACCAGTGATTCGCAGGAGACCCAGTACTTC. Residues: CATSDSQETQYF.

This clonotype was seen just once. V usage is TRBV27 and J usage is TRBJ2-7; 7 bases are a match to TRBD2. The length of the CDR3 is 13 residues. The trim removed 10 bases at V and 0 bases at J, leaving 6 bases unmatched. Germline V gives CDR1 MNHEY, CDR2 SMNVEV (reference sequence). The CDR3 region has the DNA TGTGCCACCTCGAGCGGGATCTCCTACGAGCAGTACTTC. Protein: CATSSGISYEQYF.

The CDR3 DNA sequence: TGTGCCAGCAGTTTTGGCGGTGGCTACACCTTC. This gives the protein CASSFGGGYTF. The V gene is TRBV25-1, the J gene TRBJ1-2; no clear D gene. CDR3 length: 11 amino acids. Per the germline V gene, CDR1 is MGHDK and CDR2 is SYGVNS. V lost 5 bases and J lost 7, with 8 bases in between.

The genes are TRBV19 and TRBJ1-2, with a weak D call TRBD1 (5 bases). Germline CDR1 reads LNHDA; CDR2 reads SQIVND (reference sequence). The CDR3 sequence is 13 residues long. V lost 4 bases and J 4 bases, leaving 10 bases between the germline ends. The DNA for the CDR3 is TGTGCCAGTAGTACCGGGACGGCCTATGGCTACACCTTC. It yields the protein CASSTGTAYGYTF.

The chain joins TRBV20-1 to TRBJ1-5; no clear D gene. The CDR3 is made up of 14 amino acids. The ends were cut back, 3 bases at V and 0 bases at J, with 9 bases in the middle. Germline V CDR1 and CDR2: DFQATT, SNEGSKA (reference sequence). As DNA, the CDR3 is TGCAGTGCTAGTGGGCAGAATAGCAATCAGCCCCAGCATTTT. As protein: CSASGQNSNQPQHF.

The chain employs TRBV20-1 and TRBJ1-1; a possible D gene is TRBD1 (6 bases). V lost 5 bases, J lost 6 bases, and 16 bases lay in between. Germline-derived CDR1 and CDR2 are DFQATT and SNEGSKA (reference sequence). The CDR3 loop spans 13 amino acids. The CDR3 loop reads CSAAGREGAEAFF. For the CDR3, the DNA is TGCAGTGCTGCTGGCAGGGAGGGGGCTGAAGCTTTCTTT.

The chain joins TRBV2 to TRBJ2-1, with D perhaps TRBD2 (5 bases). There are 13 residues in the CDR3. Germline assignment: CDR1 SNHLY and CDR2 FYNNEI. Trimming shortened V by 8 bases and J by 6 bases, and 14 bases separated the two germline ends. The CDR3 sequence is CASGPTGSNEQFF. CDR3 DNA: TGTGCCAGCGGCCCCACGGGGAGCAATGAGCAGTTCTTC.

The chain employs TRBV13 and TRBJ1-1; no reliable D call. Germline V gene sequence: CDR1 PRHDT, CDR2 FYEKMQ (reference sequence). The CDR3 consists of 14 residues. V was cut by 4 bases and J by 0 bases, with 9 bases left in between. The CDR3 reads CASSSRAVNTEAFF. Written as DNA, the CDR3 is TGTGCCAGCAGCTCCCGGGCGGTGAACACTGAAGCTTTCTTT.

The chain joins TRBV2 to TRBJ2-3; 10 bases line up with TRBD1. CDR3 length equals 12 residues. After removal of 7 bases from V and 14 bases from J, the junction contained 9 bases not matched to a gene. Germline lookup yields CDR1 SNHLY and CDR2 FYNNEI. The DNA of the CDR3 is TGTGCCAGCATTCCCACCGGGACAGGGGCGTATTTT. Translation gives CASIPTGTGAYF. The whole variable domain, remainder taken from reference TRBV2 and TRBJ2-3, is EPEVTQTPSHQVTQMGQEVILRCVPISNHLYFYWYRQILGQKVEFLVSFYNNEISEKSEIFDDQFSVERPDGSNFTLKIRSTKLEDSAMYFCASIPTGTGAYFGPGTRLTVL.

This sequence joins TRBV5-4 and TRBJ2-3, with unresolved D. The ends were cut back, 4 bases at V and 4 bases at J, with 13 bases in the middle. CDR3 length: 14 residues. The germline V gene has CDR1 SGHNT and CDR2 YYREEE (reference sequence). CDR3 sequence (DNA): TGTGCCAGCAGCCAGGCGAACGACCCAGATACGCAGTATTTT. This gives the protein CASSQANDPDTQYF.

The CDR3 spells CATIKPGDRPEKLFF. The CDR3 DNA sequence: TGTGCCACCATTAAGCCGGGGGACAGACCGGAAAAACTGTTTTTT. The J gene is TRBJ1-4, the V gene TRBV28; 7 bases match TRBD1. Trimming removed 10 bases from V and 8 bases from J; junction bases left unmatched: 16. Germline V CDR1 and CDR2: MDHEN, SYDVKM. The CDR3 totals 15 residues.

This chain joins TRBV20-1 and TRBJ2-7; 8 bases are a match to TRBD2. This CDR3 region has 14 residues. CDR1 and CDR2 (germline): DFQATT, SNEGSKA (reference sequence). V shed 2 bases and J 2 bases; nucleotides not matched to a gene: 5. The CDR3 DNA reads TGCAGTGCTAGACAACGGGGGGGAACCTACGAGCAGTACTTC. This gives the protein CSARQRGGTYEQYF.

CDR3 nucleotides: TGTGCCAGCAGTGATACCTACGAGCAGTACTTC. It translates to CASSDTYEQYF. The chain uses TRBV2 and TRBJ2-7; D is unclear. The CDR3 runs to 11 residues. Germline V gives CDR1 SNHLY, CDR2 FYNNEI. V was cut by 3 bases and J by 2 bases, with 2 bases left in between.

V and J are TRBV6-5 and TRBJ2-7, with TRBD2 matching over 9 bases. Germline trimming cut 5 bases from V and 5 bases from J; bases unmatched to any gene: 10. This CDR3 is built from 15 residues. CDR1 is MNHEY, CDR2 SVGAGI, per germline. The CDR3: CASSVHSGSYDEQYF. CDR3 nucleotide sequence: TGTGCCAGCAGTGTCCATAGCGGGAGTTACGACGAGCAGTACTTC.

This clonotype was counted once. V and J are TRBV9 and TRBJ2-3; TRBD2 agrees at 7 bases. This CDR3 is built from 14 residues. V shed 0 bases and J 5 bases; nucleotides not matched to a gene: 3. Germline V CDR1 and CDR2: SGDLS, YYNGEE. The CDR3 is CASSVGGREDTQYF. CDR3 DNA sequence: TGTGCCAGCAGCGTAGGGGGGAGGGAAGATACGCAGTATTTT. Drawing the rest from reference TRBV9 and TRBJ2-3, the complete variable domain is DSGVTQTPKHLITATGQRVTLRCSPRSGDLSVYWYQQSLDQGLQFLIQYYNGEERAKGNILERFSAQQFPDLHSELNLSSLELGDSALYFCASSVGGREDTQYFGPGTRLTVL.

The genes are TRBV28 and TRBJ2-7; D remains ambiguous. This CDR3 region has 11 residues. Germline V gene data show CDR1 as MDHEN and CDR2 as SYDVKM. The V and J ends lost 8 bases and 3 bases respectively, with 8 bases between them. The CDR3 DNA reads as TGTGCCAGCCGAGTTGGCTACGAGCAGTACTTC. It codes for CASRVGYEQYF.

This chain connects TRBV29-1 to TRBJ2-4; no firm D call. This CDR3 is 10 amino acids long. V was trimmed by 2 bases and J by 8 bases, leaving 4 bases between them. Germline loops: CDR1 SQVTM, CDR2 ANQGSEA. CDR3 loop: CSVESDIQYF. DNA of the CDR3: TGCAGCGTTGAATCGGACATTCAGTACTTC.

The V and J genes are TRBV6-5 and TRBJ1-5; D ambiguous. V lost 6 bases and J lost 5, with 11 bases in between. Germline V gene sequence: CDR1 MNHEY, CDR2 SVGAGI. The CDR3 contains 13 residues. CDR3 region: CASRAFLDQPQHF. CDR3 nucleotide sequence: TGTGCCAGCAGAGCATTCTTGGATCAGCCCCAGCATTTT.

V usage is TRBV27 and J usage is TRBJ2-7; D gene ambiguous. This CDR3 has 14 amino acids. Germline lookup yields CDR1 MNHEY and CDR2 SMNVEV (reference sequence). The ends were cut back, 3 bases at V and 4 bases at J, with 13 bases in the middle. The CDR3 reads CASSFSPEPYEQYF. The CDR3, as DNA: TGTGCCAGCAGTTTCTCGCCAGAACCATACGAGCAGTACTTC.

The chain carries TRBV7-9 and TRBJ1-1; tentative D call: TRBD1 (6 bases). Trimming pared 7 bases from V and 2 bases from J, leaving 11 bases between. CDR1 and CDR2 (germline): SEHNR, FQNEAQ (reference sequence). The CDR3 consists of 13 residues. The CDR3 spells CASNGQRNTEAFF. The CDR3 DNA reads TGTGCCAGCAACGGACAGAGAAACACTGAAGCTTTCTTT.